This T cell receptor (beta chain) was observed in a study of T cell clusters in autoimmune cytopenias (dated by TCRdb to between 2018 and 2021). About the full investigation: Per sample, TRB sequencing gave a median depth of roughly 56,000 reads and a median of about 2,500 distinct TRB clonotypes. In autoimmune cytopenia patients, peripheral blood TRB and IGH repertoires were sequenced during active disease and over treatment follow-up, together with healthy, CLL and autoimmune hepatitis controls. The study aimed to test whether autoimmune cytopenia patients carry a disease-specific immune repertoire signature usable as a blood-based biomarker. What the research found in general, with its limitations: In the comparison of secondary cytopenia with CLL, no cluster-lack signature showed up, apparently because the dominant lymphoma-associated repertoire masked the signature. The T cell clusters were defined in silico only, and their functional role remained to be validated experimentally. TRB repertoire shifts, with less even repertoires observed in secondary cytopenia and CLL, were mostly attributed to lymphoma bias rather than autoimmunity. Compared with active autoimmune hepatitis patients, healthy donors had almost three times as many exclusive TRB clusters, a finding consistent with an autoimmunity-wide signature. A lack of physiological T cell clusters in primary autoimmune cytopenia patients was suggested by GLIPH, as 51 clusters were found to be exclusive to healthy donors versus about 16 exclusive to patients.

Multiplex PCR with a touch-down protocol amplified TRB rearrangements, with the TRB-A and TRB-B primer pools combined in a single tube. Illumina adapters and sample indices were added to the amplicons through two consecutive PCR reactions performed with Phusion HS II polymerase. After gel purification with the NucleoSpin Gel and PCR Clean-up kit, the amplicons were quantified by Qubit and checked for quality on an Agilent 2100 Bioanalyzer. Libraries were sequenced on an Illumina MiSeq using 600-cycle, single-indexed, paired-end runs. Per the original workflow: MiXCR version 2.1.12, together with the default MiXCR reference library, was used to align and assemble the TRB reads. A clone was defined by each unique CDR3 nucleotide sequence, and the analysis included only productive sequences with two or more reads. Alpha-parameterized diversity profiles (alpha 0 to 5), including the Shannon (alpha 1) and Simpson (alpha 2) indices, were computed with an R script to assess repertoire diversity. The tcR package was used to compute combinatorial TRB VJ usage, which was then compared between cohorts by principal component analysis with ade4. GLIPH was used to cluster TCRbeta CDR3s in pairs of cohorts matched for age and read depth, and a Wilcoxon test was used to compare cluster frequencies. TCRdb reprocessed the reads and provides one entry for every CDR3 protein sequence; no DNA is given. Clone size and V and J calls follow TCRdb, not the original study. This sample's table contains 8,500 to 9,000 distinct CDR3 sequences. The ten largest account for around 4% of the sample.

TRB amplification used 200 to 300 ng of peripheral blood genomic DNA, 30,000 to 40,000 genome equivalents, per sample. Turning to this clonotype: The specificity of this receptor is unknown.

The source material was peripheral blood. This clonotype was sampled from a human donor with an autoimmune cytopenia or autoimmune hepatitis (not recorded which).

CDR3 reads: CATSDRQGKTQYF. This chain joins TRBV24-1 to TRBJ2-5; the D call of TRBD1 rests on TCRdb alone, since no DNA is present to check it. Counted from cysteine to phenylalanine, this CDR3 has 13 amino acids. No DNA is recorded. CDR1 and CDR2, per the germline V gene, are KGHDR and SFDVKD.